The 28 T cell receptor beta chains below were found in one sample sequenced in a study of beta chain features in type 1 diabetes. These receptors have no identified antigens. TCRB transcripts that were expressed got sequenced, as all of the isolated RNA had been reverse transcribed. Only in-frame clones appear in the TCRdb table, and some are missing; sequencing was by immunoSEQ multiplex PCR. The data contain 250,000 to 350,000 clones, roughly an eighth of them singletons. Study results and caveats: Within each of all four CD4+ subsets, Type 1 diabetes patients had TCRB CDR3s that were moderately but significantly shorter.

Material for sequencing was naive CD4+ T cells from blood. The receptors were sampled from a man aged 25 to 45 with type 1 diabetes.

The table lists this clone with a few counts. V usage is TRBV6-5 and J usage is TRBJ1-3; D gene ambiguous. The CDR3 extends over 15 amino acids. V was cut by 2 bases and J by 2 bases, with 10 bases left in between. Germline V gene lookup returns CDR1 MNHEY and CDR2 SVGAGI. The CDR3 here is CASSYSGLTGNTIYF. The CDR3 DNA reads TGTGCCAGCAGTTACAGTGGACTCACTGGAAACACCATATATTTT.

CDR3 protein: CASSLTRVDTQYF. The CDR3 DNA reads TGTGCCAGCAGCCTAACCAGGGTGGATACGCAGTATTTT. This chain connects TRBV7-7 to TRBJ2-3; D is possibly TRBD1 (5 bases). The germline gives CDR1 SSHAT, CDR2 FNYEAQ (reference sequence). There are 13 residues in the CDR3. Trimming took off 5 bases at V and 6 bases at J, with 12 bases between the two ends.

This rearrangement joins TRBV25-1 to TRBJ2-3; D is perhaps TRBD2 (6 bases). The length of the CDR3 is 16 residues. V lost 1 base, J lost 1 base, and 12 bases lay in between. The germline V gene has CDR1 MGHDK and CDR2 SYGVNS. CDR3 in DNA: TGTGCCAGCAGTGAATTAGGAGGGGACGGCACAGATACGCAGTATTTT. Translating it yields CASSELGGDGTDTQYF.

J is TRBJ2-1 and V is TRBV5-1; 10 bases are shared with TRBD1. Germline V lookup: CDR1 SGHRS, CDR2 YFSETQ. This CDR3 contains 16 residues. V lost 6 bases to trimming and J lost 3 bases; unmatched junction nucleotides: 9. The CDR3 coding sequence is TGCGCCAGCAAGACAGGGGGCCCCCTCCTCTACAATGAGCAGTTCTTC. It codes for CASKTGGPLLYNEQFF. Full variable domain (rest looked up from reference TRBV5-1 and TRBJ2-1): KAGVTQTPRYLIKTRGQQVTLSCSPISGHRSVSWYQQTPGQGLQFLFEYFSETQRNKGNFPGRFSGRQFSNSRSEMNVSTLELGDSALYLCASKTGGPLLYNEQFFGPGTRLTVL.

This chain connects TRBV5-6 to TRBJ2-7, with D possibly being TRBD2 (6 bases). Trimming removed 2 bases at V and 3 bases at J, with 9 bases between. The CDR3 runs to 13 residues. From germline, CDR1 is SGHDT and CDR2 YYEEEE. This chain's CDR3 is CASSFPGGYEQYF. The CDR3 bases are TGTGCCAGCAGCTTTCCCGGGGGCTACGAGCAGTACTTC.

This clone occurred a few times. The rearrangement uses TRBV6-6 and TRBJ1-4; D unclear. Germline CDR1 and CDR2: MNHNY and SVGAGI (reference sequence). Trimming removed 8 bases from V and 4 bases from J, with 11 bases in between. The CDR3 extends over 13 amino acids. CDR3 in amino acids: CASQDQVNEKLFF. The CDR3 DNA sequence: TGTGCCAGCCAAGATCAGGTTAATGAAAAACTGTTTTTT.

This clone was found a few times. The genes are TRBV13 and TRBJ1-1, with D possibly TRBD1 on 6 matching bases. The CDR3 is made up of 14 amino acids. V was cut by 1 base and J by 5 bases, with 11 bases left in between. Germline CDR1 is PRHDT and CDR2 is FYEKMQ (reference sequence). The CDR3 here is CASSLARGLTEAFF. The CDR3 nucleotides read TGTGCCAGCAGCTTAGCCAGGGGTTTAACTGAAGCTTTCTTT.

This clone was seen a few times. In DNA form, the CDR3 reads TGTGCCAGCAGTCCCTACAGGGAAAAGTACTTC. Translated: CASSPYREKYF. V gene TRBV28 combines with J gene TRBJ2-5; tentatively, D is TRBD1 (6 bases). CDR3 length: 11 amino acids. Germline assignment: CDR1 MDHEN and CDR2 SYDVKM. V was shortened by 5 bases and J by 12 bases, with 13 bases between the two germline ends.

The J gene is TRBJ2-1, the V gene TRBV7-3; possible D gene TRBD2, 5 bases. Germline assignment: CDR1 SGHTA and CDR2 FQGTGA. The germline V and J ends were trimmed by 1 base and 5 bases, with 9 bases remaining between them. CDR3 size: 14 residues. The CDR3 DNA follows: TGTGCCAGCAGCTTAAATGGACTCGACAATGAGCAGTTCTTC. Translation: CASSLNGLDNEQFF.

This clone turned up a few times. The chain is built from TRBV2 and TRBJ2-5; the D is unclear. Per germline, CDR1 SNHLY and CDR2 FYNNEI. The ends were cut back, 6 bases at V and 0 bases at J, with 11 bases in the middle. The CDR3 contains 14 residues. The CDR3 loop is CASSPGQNQETQYF. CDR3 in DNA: TGTGCCAGCAGCCCTGGGCAGAACCAAGAGACCCAGTACTTC.

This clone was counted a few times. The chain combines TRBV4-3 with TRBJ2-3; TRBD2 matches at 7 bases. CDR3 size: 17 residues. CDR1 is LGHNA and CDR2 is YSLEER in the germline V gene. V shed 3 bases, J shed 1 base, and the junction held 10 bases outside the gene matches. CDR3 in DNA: TGCGCCAGCAGCCAGCTGCGGGGGTTCCAAGGCACAGATACGCAGTATTTT. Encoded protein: CASSQLRGFQGTDTQYF.

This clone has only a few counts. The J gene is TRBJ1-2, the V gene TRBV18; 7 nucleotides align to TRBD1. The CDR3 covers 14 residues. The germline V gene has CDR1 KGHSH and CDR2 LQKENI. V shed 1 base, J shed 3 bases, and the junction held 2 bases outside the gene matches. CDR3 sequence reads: CASSPRTGHYGYTF. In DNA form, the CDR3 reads TGTGCCAGCTCACCACGGACAGGACACTATGGCTACACCTTC.

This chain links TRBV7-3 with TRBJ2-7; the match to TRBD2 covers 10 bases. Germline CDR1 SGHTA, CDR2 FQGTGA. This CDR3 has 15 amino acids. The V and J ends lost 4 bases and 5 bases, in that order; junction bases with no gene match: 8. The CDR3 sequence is CASSSGASGSHEQYF. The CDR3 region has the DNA TGTGCCAGCAGCTCTGGGGCTAGCGGGAGCCACGAGCAGTACTTC.

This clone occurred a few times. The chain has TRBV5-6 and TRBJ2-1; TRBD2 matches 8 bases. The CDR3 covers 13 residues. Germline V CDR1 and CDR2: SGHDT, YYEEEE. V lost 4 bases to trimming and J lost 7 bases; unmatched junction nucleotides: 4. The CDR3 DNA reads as TGTGCCAGCAGCCCGGGAGGGGGGAATGAGCAGTTCTTC. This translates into CASSPGGGNEQFF.

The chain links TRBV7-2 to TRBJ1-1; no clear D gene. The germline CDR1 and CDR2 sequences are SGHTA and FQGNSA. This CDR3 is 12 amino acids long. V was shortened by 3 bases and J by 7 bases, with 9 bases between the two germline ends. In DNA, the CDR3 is TGTGCCAGCAGCTTGTTCGGGGATGAAGCTTTCTTT. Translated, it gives CASSLFGDEAFF.

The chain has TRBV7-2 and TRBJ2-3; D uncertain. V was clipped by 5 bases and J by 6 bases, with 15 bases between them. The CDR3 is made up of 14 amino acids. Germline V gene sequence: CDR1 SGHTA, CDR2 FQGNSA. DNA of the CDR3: TGTGCCAGCAGCACCGGTCTCGAGGCTGATACGCAGTATTTT. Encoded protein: CASSTGLEADTQYF.

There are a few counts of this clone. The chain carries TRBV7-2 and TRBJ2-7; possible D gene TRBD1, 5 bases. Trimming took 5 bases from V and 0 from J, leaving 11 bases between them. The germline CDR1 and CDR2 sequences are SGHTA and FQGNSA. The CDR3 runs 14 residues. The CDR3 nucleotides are TGTGCCAGCAGCCCTAGGACACTCTCCTACGAGCAGTACTTC. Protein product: CASSPRTLSYEQYF.

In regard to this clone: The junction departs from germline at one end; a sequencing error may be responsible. The CDR3 DNA follows: TGTGCTAGCAGTTATAGCGGGAGGGCAGATACGCAGTATTTT. It is translated as CASSYSGRADTQYF. The chain uses TRBV7-7 and TRBJ2-3; 11 bases are shared with TRBD2. CDR1 is SSHAT, CDR2 FNYEAQ, per germline (reference sequence). The CDR3 is 14 amino acids.

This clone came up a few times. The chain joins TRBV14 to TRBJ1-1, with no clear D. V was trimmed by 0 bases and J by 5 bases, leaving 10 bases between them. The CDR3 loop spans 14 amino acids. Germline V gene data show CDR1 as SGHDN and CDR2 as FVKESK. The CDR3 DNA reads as TGTGCCAGCAGCCAAGATCAGGTTAGGACTGAAGCTTTCTTT. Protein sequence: CASSQDQVRTEAFF.

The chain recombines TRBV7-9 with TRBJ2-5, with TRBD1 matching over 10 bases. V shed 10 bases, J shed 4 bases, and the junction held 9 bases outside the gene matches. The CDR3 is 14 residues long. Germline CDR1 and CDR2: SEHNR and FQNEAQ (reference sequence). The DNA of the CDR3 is TGTGCCACCACAAGACAGGGGGCGGGAGAGACCCAGTACTTC. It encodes CATTRQGAGETQYF. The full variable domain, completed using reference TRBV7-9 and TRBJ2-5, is DTGVSQNPRHKITKRGQNVTFRCDPISEHNRLYWYRQTLGQGPEFLTYFQNEAQLEKSRLLSDRFSAERPKGSFSTLEIQRTEQGDSAMYLCATTRQGAGETQYFGPGTRLLVL.

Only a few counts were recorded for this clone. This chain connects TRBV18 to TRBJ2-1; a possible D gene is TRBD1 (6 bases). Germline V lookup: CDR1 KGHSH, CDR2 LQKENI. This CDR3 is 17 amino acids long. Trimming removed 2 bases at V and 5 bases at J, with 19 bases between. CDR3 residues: CASSPGPWDKRNNEQFF. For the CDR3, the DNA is TGTGCCAGCTCACCAGGGCCTTGGGACAAGAGAAACAATGAGCAGTTCTTC.

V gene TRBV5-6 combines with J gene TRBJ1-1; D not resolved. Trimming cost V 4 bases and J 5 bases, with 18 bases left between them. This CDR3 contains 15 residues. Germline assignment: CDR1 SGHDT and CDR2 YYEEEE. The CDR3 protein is CASSLSGNLGTEAFF. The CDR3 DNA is TGTGCCAGCAGCCTATCCGGGAATTTGGGGACTGAAGCTTTCTTT. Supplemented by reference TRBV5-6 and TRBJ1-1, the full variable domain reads DAGVTQSPTHLIKTRGQQVTLRCSPKSGHDTVSWYQQALGQGPQFIFQYYEEEERQRGNFPDRFSGHQFPNYSSELNVNALLLGDSALYLCASSLSGNLGTEAFFGQGTRLTVV.

The CDR3 DNA reads TGTGCCTGCCATCTACGTGGGGGGTTCGGCACTGAAGCTTTCTTT. Its protein product is CACHLRGGFGTEAFF. This chain connects TRBV30 to TRBJ1-1, with D possibly matching TRBD1 (5 bases). The CDR3 contains 15 residues. Germline CDR1 GTSNPN, CDR2 SVGIG (reference sequence). V lost 6 bases and J 4 bases, leaving 21 bases between the germline ends.

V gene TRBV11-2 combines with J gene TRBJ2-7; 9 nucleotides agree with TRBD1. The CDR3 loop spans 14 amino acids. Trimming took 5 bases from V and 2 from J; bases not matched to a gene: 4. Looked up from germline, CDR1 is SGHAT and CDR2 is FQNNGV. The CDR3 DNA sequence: TGTGCCAGCAGCCTGCGGACAGGGGCCTACGAGCAGTACTTC. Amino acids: CASSLRTGAYEQYF.

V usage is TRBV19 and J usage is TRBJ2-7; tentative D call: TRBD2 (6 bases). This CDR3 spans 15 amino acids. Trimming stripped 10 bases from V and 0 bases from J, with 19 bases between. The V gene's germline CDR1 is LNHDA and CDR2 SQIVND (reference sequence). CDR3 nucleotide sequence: TGTGCCAACCTGGGACTGCTCCTGACCTCCTACGAGCAGTACTTC. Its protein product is CANLGLLLTSYEQYF.

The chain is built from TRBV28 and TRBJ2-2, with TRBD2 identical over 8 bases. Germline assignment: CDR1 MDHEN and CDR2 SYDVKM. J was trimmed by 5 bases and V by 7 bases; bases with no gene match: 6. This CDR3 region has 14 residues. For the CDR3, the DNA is TGTGCCAGCATCGGCGGGGGGCGAACCGGGGAGCTGTTTTTT. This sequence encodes CASIGGGRTGELFF.

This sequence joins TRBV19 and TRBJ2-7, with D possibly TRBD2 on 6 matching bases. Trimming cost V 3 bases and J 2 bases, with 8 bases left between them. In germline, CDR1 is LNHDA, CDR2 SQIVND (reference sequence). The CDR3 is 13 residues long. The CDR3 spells CASSMRGTYEQYF. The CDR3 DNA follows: TGTGCCAGTAGTATGCGGGGAACCTACGAGCAGTACTTC.

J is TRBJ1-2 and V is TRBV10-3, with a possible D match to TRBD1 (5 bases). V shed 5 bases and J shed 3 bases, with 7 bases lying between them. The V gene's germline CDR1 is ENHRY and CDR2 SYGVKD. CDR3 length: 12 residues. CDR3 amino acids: CAISSQDYGYTF. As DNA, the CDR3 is TGTGCCATCAGTTCACAGGACTATGGCTACACCTTC.